The 29 T cell receptor beta chains below all came from one sample that was sequenced in a study of cytomegalovirus exposure and HLA in healthy donors. PCR was performed using 60 Vbeta and 13 Jbeta primers. Using immunoSEQ multiplex PCR, the repertoire was profiled, and TCRdb retains in-frame clones only, with some absent. The profile covers some 76,000 clones, with about 70% appearing a single time and around 10% taken by the ten largest. Source material: PBMCs. All receptors derive from a male donor in good health and CMV-seropositive.

The V call is TRBV12-5, the J call TRBJ2-3, with 7 positions matching TRBD1. This CDR3 region has 14 residues. Germline CDR1 LGHNT, CDR2 FRNRAP. J gave up 3 bases and V 7 bases, and 7 bases lay outside the gene matches. CDR3 amino acids: CASARDSTTDTQYF. CDR3 in DNA: TGTGCTAGTGCCAGGGACAGCACGACAGATACGCAGTATTTT. Combining the CDR3 with reference TRBV12-5 and TRBJ2-3 gives the whole variable domain DARVTQTPRHKVTEMGQEVTMRCQPILGHNTVFWYRQTMMQGLELLAYFRNRAPLDDSGMPKDRFSAEMPDATLATLKIQPSEPRDSAVYFCASARDSTTDTQYFGPGTRLTVL.

The chain carries TRBV7-3 and TRBJ2-3; TRBD2 aligns across 8 bases. With 1 base clipped from V and 3 bases from J, the junction kept 6 bases outside the gene matches. The CDR3 runs to 16 residues. CDR1 is SGHTA, CDR2 FQGTGA, per germline. CDR3: CASSLMASGLTDTQYF. DNA for the CDR3: TGTGCCAGCAGCTTAATGGCTAGCGGGCTGACAGATACGCAGTATTTT.

With respect to this clone: Its ends do not fully match the called genes, so a read error is possible. J is TRBJ1-4 and V is TRBV5-4, with TRBD1 as a possible D gene (5 bases). Germline assignment: CDR1 SGHNT and CDR2 YYREEE (reference sequence). The CDR3 runs 16 residues. Here the CDR3 DNA reads TGTGCCAGCAGCTGGGGAGGGGCAGGAGGGAGTGAAAAACTATTTTTT. This gives the protein CASSWGGAGGSEKLFF.

The chain has TRBV7-8 and TRBJ2-7; tentative D call: TRBD1 (5 bases). This CDR3 contains 14 residues. The V end lost 0 bases, the J end lost 1 base, and 7 bases lay between the germline ends. Germline loops: CDR1 SGHVS, CDR2 FQNEAQ. The CDR3 spells CASSLATVSYEQYF. The CDR3 nucleotides are TGTGCCAGCAGCTTAGCGACAGTATCCTACGAGCAGTACTTC. The variable domain in full, completed from reference TRBV7-8 and TRBJ2-7, reads GAGVSQSPRYKVAKRGQDVALRCDPISGHVSLFWYQQALGQGPEFLTYFQNEAQLDKSGLPSDRFFAERPEGSVSTLKIQRTQQEDSAVYLCASSLATVSYEQYFGPGTRLTVT.

This clone was counted between two and nine times. The chain uses TRBV6-5 and TRBJ2-7; no clear D. From germline, CDR1 is MNHEY and CDR2 SVGAGI. V lost 2 bases to trimming and J lost 2 bases, with 4 bases between them. The length of the CDR3 is 12 residues. CDR3 sequence reads: CASSYPPYEQYF. The DNA of the CDR3 is TGTGCCAGCAGTTACCCTCCCTACGAGCAGTACTTC.

The chain recombines TRBV7-3 with TRBJ2-2; the D gene is possibly TRBD2 (5 bases). The CDR3 loop spans 15 amino acids. V gave up 0 bases and J gave up 0 bases, with 5 bases separating them. Germline CDR1 SGHTA, CDR2 FQGTGA. CDR3 bases: TGTGCCAGCAGCTTAACTAGCGCGAACACCGGGGAGCTGTTTTTT. It is translated as CASSLTSANTGELFF.

V and J are TRBV28 and TRBJ2-1, with D possibly being TRBD2 (6 bases). V lost 6 bases, J lost 5 bases, and 20 bases lay in between. The CDR3 totals 16 residues. Germline V CDR1 and CDR2: MDHEN, SYDVKM. The CDR3 protein is CASRRPGLRTDNEQFF. The CDR3 coding sequence is TGTGCCAGCAGACGACCGGGACTTAGGACCGACAATGAGCAGTTCTTC. The full variable domain, in which reference TRBV28 and TRBJ2-1 provide the parts outside the CDR3, is DVKVTQSSRYLVKRTGEKVFLECVQDMDHENMFWYRQDPGLGLRLIYFSYDVKMKEKGDIPEGYSVSREKKERFSLILESASTNQTSMYLCASRRPGLRTDNEQFFGPGTRLTVL.

The chain carries TRBV30 and TRBJ2-4; TRBD1 aligns across 9 bases. Unmatched junction bases numbered 6, after V lost 3 bases and J lost 0 bases. This CDR3 has 16 amino acids. Germline lookup yields CDR1 GTSNPN and CDR2 SVGIG (reference sequence). In DNA, the CDR3 is TGTGCCTGGAGGGGACAGGGCGTACTAGCCAAAAACATTCAGTACTTC. Its protein is CAWRGQGVLAKNIQYF.

DNA of the CDR3: TGTGCCAGCAGTTATCGCGGACAGGGGGAAGATACGCAGTATTTT. This sequence encodes CASSYRGQGEDTQYF. J is TRBJ2-3 and V is TRBV6-6; TRBD1 agrees at 10 bases. CDR3 length equals 15 residues. The germline gives CDR1 MNHNY, CDR2 SVGAGI (reference sequence). V lost 3 bases and J lost 5; bases outside the gene matches: 5.

This rearrangement joins TRBV11-3 to TRBJ2-1; maybe TRBD2 (5 bases). Trimming pared 4 bases from V and 2 bases from J, leaving 9 bases between. This CDR3 region has 14 residues. Per the germline V gene, CDR1 is SGHNT and CDR2 is YENEEA. CDR3 DNA: TGTGCCAGCAGCTCGGACGGGACCTACAATGAGCAGTTCTTC. Encoded protein: CASSSDGTYNEQFF.

The rearrangement uses TRBV4-1 and TRBJ1-3; 7 nucleotides line up with TRBD1. The germline V gene has CDR1 MGHRA and CDR2 YSYEKL. With V trimmed by 3 bases and J by 1 base, 6 bases remained unmatched. The CDR3 sequence is 16 residues long. The CDR3 protein is CASSQADRVSGNTIYF. Written as DNA, the CDR3 is TGCGCCAGCAGCCAGGCAGACAGGGTATCTGGAAACACCATATATTTT.

This clone has just a few counts. V gene TRBV4-1 combines with J gene TRBJ1-2; TRBD1 agrees at 7 bases. This CDR3 is 17 amino acids long. The ends lost 1 base at V and 6 bases at J; junction bases unmatched: 14. CDR1 is MGHRA and CDR2 is YSYEKL in the germline V gene. The CDR3: CASSQGQGGRDLNGYTF. The CDR3 DNA is TGCGCCAGCAGCCAAGGCCAGGGGGGCAGGGATTTAAATGGCTACACCTTC.

The CDR3 nucleotides are TGCGCCAGCAGCTTGGTCGGGTTAACTGGAAACACCATATATTTT. Translation gives CASSLVGLTGNTIYF. V is TRBV5-1 and J is TRBJ1-3; the D is unclear. Trimming pared 0 bases from V and 2 bases from J, leaving 9 bases between. Germline V gene lookup returns CDR1 SGHRS and CDR2 YFSETQ. The CDR3 sequence is 15 residues long.

As for this clone: One junction end disagrees with the germline gene, perhaps due to a read error. The genes are TRBV7-9 and TRBJ2-5; D ambiguous. The germline gives CDR1 SEHNR, CDR2 FQNEAQ (reference sequence). The CDR3 extends over 13 amino acids. CDR3 sequence reads: CSSSLLSQETQYF. Here the CDR3 DNA reads TGTTCCAGCAGCTTGCTTAGCCAAGAGACCCAGTACTTC.

The gene calls are TRBV29-1 and TRBJ1-1; 9 nucleotides agree with TRBD1. V lost 6 bases and J lost 1; bases outside the gene matches: 3. Germline assignment: CDR1 SQVTM and CDR2 ANQGSEA. The CDR3 sequence is 13 residues long. CDR3 in amino acids: CSVSDRGNTEAFF. The CDR3 DNA reads TGCAGCGTCTCGGACAGGGGGAACACTGAAGCTTTCTTT.

The chain employs TRBV6-5 and TRBJ2-7; 7 bases line up with TRBD1. V shed 6 bases and J 4 bases; nucleotides not matched to a gene: 12. From germline, CDR1 is MNHEY and CDR2 SVGAGI. This CDR3 is built from 15 residues. The CDR3 is CASRSGQAVVYEQYF. CDR3 coding DNA: TGTGCCAGCAGATCCGGACAGGCGGTCGTTTACGAGCAGTACTTC.

CDR3 DNA sequence: TGCAGCGTTGAAAAAGGACAGGGGACCTACGAGCAGTACTTC. It translates to CSVEKGQGTYEQYF. The chain recombines TRBV29-1 with TRBJ2-7, with 9 bases matching TRBD1. The CDR3 is 14 amino acids. The V gene end was trimmed by 2 bases and the J gene end by 2 bases; junction bases not matched to a gene: 4. The V gene's germline CDR1 is SQVTM and CDR2 ANQGSEA.

This sequence joins TRBV6-5 and TRBJ1-5; unclear D gene. This CDR3 has 15 residues. Germline CDR1 is MNHEY and CDR2 is SVGAGI. Trimming stripped 6 bases from V and 0 bases from J, with 12 bases between. CDR3 sequence (DNA): TGTGCCAGCAGCCTAGAAAGTAATAGCAATCAGCCCCAGCATTTT. Its protein is CASSLESNSNQPQHF.

This clone was observed once. J is TRBJ2-5 and V is TRBV5-1; D is possibly TRBD1 (6 bases). The V and J ends lost 0 bases and 5 bases respectively, with 11 bases between them. The CDR3 consists of 14 residues. Germline V gives CDR1 SGHRS, CDR2 YFSETQ. The CDR3 sequence is CASSLGTAQETQYF. CDR3 nucleotide sequence: TGCGCCAGCAGCTTGGGGACAGCTCAGGAGACCCAGTACTTC.

This clone appeared a single time. The CDR3 DNA sequence: TGTGCCAGCTCACCAGGGGGCGAGACCCAGTACTTC. It yields the protein CASSPGGETQYF. The J gene is TRBJ2-5, the V gene TRBV18; D is possibly TRBD1 (6 bases). The length of the CDR3 is 12 residues. The germline V gene encodes CDR1 KGHSH and CDR2 LQKENI. V was cut by 2 bases and J by 5 bases, with 6 bases left in between.

The chain employs TRBV5-1 and TRBJ2-1; possible D gene TRBD1, 6 bases. The V end was cut by 0 bases, the J end by 4 bases, with 17 bases between. Germline CDR1 SGHRS, CDR2 YFSETQ. The CDR3 runs 17 residues. CDR3: CASSLAGFSGVYNEQFF. In nucleotides, the CDR3 is TGCGCCAGCAGCTTGGCCGGTTTTTCAGGGGTGTACAATGAGCAGTTCTTC.

The rearrangement links TRBV27 to TRBJ1-2; D uncertain. There are 13 residues in the CDR3. Germline-derived CDR1 and CDR2 are MNHEY and SMNVEV (reference sequence). The ends were cut back, 0 bases at V and 2 bases at J, with 4 bases in the middle. The CDR3 nucleotides read TGTGCCAGCAGTTTATCCGAGAACTATGGCTACACCTTC. Its protein is CASSLSENYGYTF.

The genes are TRBV11-2 and TRBJ1-3; 7 nucleotides match TRBD1. Trimming at V came to 5 bases and at J to 3 bases, leaving 4 bases not matched to a gene. Per the germline V gene, CDR1 is SGHAT and CDR2 is FQNNGV. The CDR3 covers 14 residues. The CDR3 is CASSVQGFGNTIYF. CDR3 DNA sequence: TGTGCCAGCAGCGTACAGGGGTTTGGAAACACCATATATTTT.

The J gene is TRBJ2-1, the V gene TRBV2; 9 bases agree with TRBD1. J was trimmed by 3 bases and V by 8 bases; bases with no gene match: 2. This CDR3 region has 13 residues. Looked up from germline, CDR1 is SNHLY and CDR2 is FYNNEI. The CDR3 sequence: CASQDRGYNEQFF. CDR3 DNA: TGTGCCAGCCAGGACAGGGGCTACAATGAGCAGTTCTTC. Variable domain in full (rest from reference TRBV2 and TRBJ2-1): EPEVTQTPSHQVTQMGQEVILRCVPISNHLYFYWYRQILGQKVEFLVSFYNNEISEKSEIFDDQFSVERPDGSNFTLKIRSTKLEDSAMYFCASQDRGYNEQFFGPGTRLTVL.

The J gene is TRBJ2-2, the V gene TRBV30, with 7 bases fitting TRBD1. There are 16 residues in the CDR3. Germline trimming cut 0 bases from V and 2 bases from J; bases unmatched to any gene: 6. Germline CDR1 and CDR2: GTSNPN and SVGIG (reference sequence). Written as DNA, the CDR3 is TGTGCCTGGAGTGTCTCCGACAGGGACAACACCGGGGAGCTGTTTTTT. This translates into CAWSVSDRDNTGELFF.

This chain joins TRBV19 and TRBJ1-5; no firm D call. The germline V and J ends were trimmed by 3 bases and 1 base, with 7 bases remaining between them. The CDR3 consists of 14 residues. Germline V gives CDR1 LNHDA, CDR2 SQIVND (reference sequence). The CDR3 loop is CASSMGQSNQPQHF. In DNA, the CDR3 is TGTGCCAGTAGTATGGGCCAGAGCAATCAGCCCCAGCATTTT.

The chain links TRBV11-2 to TRBJ2-5, with TRBD1 as a possible D gene (6 bases). Matching the DNA end better, TRBJ2-7 makes the J call doubtful. The CDR3 covers 14 residues. In germline, CDR1 is SGHAT, CDR2 FQNNGV. The CDR3 region is CASSLGTSGLEQYF. The DNA of the CDR3 is TGTGCCAGCAGCTTGGGGACATCGGGTCTCGAGCAGTACTTC.

The rearrangement links TRBV7-2 to TRBJ2-5; TRBD1 matches at 8 bases. Germline V lookup: CDR1 SGHTA, CDR2 FQGNSA. Losses at the gene ends were 2 bases for V and 5 bases for J; bases not matched to a gene: 1. This CDR3 spans 13 amino acids. This chain's CDR3 is CASSLQGAETQYF. DNA for the CDR3: TGTGCCAGCAGCTTACAGGGGGCCGAGACCCAGTACTTC.

The CDR3 DNA reads as TGTGCCATCAGTGGTTTAGGCGGGAGGGAGGTCACCGGGGAGCTGTTTTTT. Protein sequence: CAISGLGGREVTGELFF. The rearrangement uses TRBV10-3 and TRBJ2-2, with TRBD2 matching 9 bases. V dropped 4 bases and J dropped 4; count of bases not matched to a gene: 10. Germline assignment: CDR1 ENHRY and CDR2 SYGVKD. This CDR3 has 17 residues.